This TCR beta chain is from a study of blood T cell repertoires in COVID-19. Study-wide context: Researchers got acute and convalescent COVID-19 samples from the United States, Italy and Spain. T cells, B-cell-depleted T cells, or PBMCs provided the cDNA or gDNA that served as material.

Trimming pared 1 base from V and 0 bases from J, leaving 6 bases between. The CDR3 totals 15 residues. Germline V CDR1 and CDR2: SGHTA, FQGNSA. Under the authors' procedure: Amplifying reference gene primers gave estimates of nucleated cell counts. Measured with immunoSEQ multiplex PCR; TCRdb has only the in-frame clones, and not every one. V, J and clone size reflect that table, while D and trimming were determined from the DNA. The sample lists some 200,000 clones; less than 85% were seen once. Material: peripheral blood. The rearrangement uses TRBV7-2 and TRBJ2-2; D remains unclear. This TCR was recovered from a woman in her 70s with acute or convalescent COVID-19. CDR3 coding DNA: TGTGCCAGCAGCTTAGGACAAGCGAACACCGGGGAGCTGTTTTTT. It yields the protein CASSLGQANTGELFF.